This TCR beta chain comes out of a study of post-analysis software for immune sequencing data. Findings and limits, study-wide: Normalized Chao1 diversity in multiple sclerosis patients fell significantly below that of controls. In patients, TRBV5-6, TRBV5-1 and TRBV20-1 belonged to roughly five TRBV segments found more frequently than in controls.

Germline CDR1 reads ENHRY; CDR2 reads SYGVKD. CDR3 length equals 12 residues. V shed 6 bases and J shed 1 base, with 6 bases lying between them. Worth noting for this clonotype: What it binds is unknown.

Prepared libraries of TCR beta cDNA carried unique molecular identifiers. Each CDR3 protein is one row after TCRdb ran MiXCR on the PCR reads. The sample has 700,000 to 900,000 distinct CDR3 sequences, around 42% seen once. The clonotype comes from a girl aged 10 to 17 with multiple sclerosis. This sequence joins TRBV10-3 and TRBJ1-1; the D is unclear. The sequenced material came from blood. The CDR3 here is CAISRGNTEAFF. CDR3 nucleotide sequence: TGTGCCATCAGCAGAGGGAACACTGAAGCTTTCTTT.